Presented here are 3 T cell receptor beta chains from one specimen sequenced in a study of CD8 T cells in ankylosing spondylitis. Regarding the study as a whole: Blood of patients with ankylosing spondylitis appeared to be characterized by a TCR beta motif of eight highly homologous variants.

No antigen is known for these receptors. TCRdb independently ran MiXCR on the 5' RACE reads; one entry per CDR3 protein. The data show roughly 400,000 distinct CDR3 sequences, about 20% seen once. Sequenced material: blood, either unsorted or a sorted T cell fraction (not recorded which). Receptors originate from a male donor with ankylosing spondylitis.

The chain joins TRBV5-1 to TRBJ2-3; 8 bases line up with TRBD2. This CDR3 spans 16 amino acids. Germline V gene data show CDR1 as SGHRS and CDR2 as YFSETQ. The V gene end was trimmed by 3 bases and the J gene end by 1 base; junction bases not matched to a gene: 7. The CDR3 reads CASSSPTSGRTDTQYF. The CDR3, as DNA: TGCGCCAGCAGCTCCCCTACTAGCGGACGCACAGATACGCAGTATTTT.

This clonotype was seen only a few times. The chain uses TRBV7-2 and TRBJ2-2; D not certain. The CDR3 has 16 amino acids. Germline V gene sequence: CDR1 SGHTA, CDR2 FQGNSA. V was pared by 1 base and J by 2 bases, with 11 bases between. CDR3 sequence: CASSLVSPINTGELFF. The CDR3 DNA reads as TGTGCCAGCAGCTTAGTTAGCCCAATCAACACCGGGGAGCTGTTTTTT.

This clonotype was seen a few times. The J gene is TRBJ1-3, the V gene TRBV5-1; TRBD1 aligns across 7 bases. The CDR3 has 17 amino acids. The V segment lost 4 bases and the J segment 2 bases; nucleotides outside the gene matches: 12. From germline, CDR1 is SGHRS and CDR2 YFSETQ. The CDR3 DNA reads TGCGCCAGCAGCCTCCTCGCAGGGGGATCTCCTGGAAACACCATATATTTT. It codes for CASSLLAGGSPGNTIYF.